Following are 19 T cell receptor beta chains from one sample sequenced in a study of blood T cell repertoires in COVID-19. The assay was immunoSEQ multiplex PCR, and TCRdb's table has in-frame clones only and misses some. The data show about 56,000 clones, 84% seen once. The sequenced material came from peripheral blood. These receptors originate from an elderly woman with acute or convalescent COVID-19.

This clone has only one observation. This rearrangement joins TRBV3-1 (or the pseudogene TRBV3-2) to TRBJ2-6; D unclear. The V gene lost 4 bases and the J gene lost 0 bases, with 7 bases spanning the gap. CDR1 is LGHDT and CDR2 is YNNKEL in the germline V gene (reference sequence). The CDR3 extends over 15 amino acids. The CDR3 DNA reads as TGTGCCAGCAGCCTATTCTACTCTGGGGCCAACGTCCTGACTTTC. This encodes CASSLFYSGANVLTF.

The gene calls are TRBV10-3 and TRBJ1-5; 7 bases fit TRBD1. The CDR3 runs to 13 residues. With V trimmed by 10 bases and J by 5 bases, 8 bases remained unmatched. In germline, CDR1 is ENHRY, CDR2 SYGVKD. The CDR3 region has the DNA TGTGCCACTGGCGCAGGGGGAGATCAGCCCCAGCATTTT. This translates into CATGAGGDQPQHF.

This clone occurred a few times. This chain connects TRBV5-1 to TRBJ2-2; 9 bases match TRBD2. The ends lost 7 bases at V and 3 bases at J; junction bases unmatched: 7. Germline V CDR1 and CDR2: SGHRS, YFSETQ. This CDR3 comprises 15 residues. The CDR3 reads CASGAGGTDTGELFF. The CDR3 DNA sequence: TGCGCCAGCGGAGCGGGGGGCACGGACACCGGGGAGCTGTTTTTT.

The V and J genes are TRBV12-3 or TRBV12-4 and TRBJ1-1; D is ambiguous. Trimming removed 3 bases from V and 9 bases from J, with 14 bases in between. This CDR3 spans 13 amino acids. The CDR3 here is CASSFMSGSKAFF. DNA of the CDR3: TGTGCCAGCAGTTTTATGTCGGGAAGTAAAGCTTTCTTT.

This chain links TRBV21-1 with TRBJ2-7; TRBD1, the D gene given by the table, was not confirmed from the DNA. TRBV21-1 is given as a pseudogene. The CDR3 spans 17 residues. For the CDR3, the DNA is TGTGCCAGCAGCAAAGAGTTAAAGGACAGGGCCTCCTACGAGCAGTACTTC. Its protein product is CASSKELKDRASYEQYF.

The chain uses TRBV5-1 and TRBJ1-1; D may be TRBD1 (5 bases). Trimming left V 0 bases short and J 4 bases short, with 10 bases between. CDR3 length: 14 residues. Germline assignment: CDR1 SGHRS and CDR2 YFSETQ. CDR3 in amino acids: CASSLVGAGTEAFF. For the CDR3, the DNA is TGCGCCAGCAGCTTGGTAGGGGCCGGCACTGAAGCTTTCTTT.

The CDR3: CASSPRGPGDANTGELFF. The CDR3 DNA reads as TGTGCCAGCAGCCCGAGAGGACCGGGGGACGCGAACACCGGGGAGCTGTTTTTT. The chain recombines TRBV5-4 with TRBJ2-2; TRBD2 might be the D (6 bases). The V gene's germline CDR1 is SGHNT and CDR2 YYREEE (reference sequence). This CDR3 contains 18 residues. V dropped 4 bases and J dropped 0 bases, with 19 bases sitting between them.

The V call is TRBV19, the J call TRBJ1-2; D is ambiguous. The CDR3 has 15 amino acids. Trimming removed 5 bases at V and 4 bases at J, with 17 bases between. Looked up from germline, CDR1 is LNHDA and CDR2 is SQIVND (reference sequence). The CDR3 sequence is CASSSRPAISYGYTF. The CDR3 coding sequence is TGTGCCAGTAGTTCCCGGCCAGCGATATCCTATGGCTACACCTTC.

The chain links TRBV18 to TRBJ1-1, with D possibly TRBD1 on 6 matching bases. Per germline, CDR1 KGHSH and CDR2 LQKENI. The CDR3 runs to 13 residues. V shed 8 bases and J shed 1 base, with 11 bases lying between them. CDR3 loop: CASTGQSNTEAFF. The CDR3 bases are TGTGCCAGCACCGGACAGTCGAACACTGAAGCTTTCTTT.

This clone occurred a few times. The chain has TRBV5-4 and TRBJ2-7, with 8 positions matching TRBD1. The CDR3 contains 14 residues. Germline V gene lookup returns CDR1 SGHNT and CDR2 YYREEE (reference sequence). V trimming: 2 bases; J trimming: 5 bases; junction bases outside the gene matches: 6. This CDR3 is CASSFQGAGNEQYF. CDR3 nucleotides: TGTGCCAGCAGCTTTCAGGGGGCTGGGAACGAGCAGTACTTC.

This chain's CDR3 is CAISGSPQGYGYTF. DNA for the CDR3: TGTGCCATCAGTGGCTCACCGCAGGGCTATGGCTACACCTTC. The chain couples TRBV10-3 to TRBJ1-2; possibly TRBD1 for D (5 bases). The germline gives CDR1 ENHRY, CDR2 SYGVKD. The CDR3 has 14 residues. Trimming stripped 4 bases from V and 4 bases from J, with 13 bases between.

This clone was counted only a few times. CDR3 nucleotides: TGTGCCATCAGTGAGAATAACATAAATCAGCCCCAGCATTTT. Translated: CAISENNINQPQHF. This chain uses TRBV10-3 with TRBJ1-5; D call uncertain. The CDR3 extends over 14 amino acids. CDR1 is ENHRY, CDR2 SYGVKD, per germline. Trimming removed 2 bases from V and 4 bases from J, with 9 bases in between.

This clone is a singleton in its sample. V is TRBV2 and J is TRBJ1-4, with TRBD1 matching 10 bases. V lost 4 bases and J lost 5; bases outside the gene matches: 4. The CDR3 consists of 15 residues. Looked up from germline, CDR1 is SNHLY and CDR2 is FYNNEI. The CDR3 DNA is TGTGCCAGCAGTGTAGGGACAGGGGCCAATGAAAAACTGTTTTTT. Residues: CASSVGTGANEKLFF.

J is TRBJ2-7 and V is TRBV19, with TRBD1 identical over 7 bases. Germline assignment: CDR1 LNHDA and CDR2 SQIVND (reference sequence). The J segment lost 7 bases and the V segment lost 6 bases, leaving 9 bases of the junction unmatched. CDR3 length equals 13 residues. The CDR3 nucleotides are TGTGCCAGTAGACAGGGGACCTTCGGAGAGCAGTACTTC. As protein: CASRQGTFGEQYF.

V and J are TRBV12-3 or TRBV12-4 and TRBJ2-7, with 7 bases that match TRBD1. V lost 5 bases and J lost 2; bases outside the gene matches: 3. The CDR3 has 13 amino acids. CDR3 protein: CASSRDSAYEQYF. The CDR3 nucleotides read TGTGCCAGCAGTCGGGACAGCGCCTACGAGCAGTACTTC.

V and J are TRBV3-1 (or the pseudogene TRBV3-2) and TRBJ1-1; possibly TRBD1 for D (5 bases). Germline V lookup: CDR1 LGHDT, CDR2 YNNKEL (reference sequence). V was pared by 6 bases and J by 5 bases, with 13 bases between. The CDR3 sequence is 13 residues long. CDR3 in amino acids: CASRNGGGTEAFF. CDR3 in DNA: TGTGCCAGCAGAAATGGGGGGGGGACTGAAGCTTTCTTT.

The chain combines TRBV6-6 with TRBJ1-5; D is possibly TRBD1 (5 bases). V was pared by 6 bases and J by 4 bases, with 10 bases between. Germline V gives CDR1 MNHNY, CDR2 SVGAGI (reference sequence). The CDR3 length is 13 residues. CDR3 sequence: CASSRGRNQPQHF. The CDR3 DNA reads TGTGCCAGCAGCCGGGGGAGAAATCAGCCCCAGCATTTT.

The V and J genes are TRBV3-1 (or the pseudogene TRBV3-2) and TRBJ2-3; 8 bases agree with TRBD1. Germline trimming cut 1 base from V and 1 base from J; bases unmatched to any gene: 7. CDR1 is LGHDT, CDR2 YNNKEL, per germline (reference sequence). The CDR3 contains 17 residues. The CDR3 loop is CASSQGTGLAGTDTQYF. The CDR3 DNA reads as TGTGCCAGCAGCCAAGGGACAGGGCTGGCTGGCACAGATACGCAGTATTTT.

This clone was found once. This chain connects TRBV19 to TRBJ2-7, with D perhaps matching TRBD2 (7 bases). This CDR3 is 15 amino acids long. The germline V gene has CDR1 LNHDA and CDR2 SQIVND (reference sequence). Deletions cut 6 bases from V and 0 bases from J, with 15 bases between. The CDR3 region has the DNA TGTGCCAGTAGAGGGGGGGGCCTGAGCTCCTACGAGCAGTACTTC. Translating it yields CASRGGGLSSYEQYF.